Below, 14 T cell receptor beta chains from the same sample are listed, as sequenced in a study of control samples from healthy donors and cancer patients (dated by TCRdb to the early 2020s). Library preparation used the immunoSEQ multiplex PCR assay. The source is immuneACCESS, and TCRdb retained only in-frame sequences with V and J called. Part of the clones is not carried over; for the studies checked, unresolved V genes explain less than half of this, and the remainder is unexplained. Across this sample there are 150,000 to 200,000 clones, with approximately 92% seen only once. The ten largest clones represent 1.4% to 1.5% of the sample. The sample consisted of blood. The receptor source for this set is a man younger than 30 in good health.

The chain has TRBV2 and TRBJ2-2; D may be TRBD2 (5 bases). Germline-derived CDR1 and CDR2 are SNHLY and FYNNEI. V was cut by 4 bases and J by 5 bases, with 17 bases left in between. The CDR3 is 16 amino acids. CDR3: CASSGLARRITGELFF. In nucleotides, the CDR3 is TGTGCCAGCAGTGGGTTAGCGCGGCGAATTACCGGGGAGCTGTTTTTT.

The CDR3 loop reads CASSTTTGTGNQPQHF. CDR3 nucleotides: TGCGCCAGCAGTACTACTACCGGGACAGGGAATCAGCCCCAGCATTTT. V gene TRBV10-2 combines with J gene TRBJ1-5; 9 bases agree with TRBD1. V trimming: 5 bases; J trimming: 4 bases; junction bases outside the gene matches: 9. Germline V CDR1 and CDR2: WSHSY, SAAADI. This CDR3 region has 16 residues.

The genes are TRBV19 and TRBJ2-7; 11 positions match TRBD1. In germline, CDR1 is LNHDA, CDR2 SQIVND (reference sequence). The CDR3 covers 16 residues. V shed 5 bases, J shed 3 bases, and the junction held 9 bases outside the gene matches. DNA of the CDR3: TGTGCCAGTAGTGTTCGGGCGGGGACAGGGGGCTACGAGCAGTACTTC. This translates into CASSVRAGTGGYEQYF.

The chain has TRBV12-5 and TRBJ2-7; D is tentatively TRBD1 or TRBD2 (5 bases each). V gave up 6 bases and J gave up 6 bases, with 12 bases separating them. CDR1 and CDR2 from the germline V gene are LGHNT and FRNRAP. This CDR3 is built from 12 residues. CDR3 loop: CASGLGGSEQYF. CDR3 bases: TGTGCTAGTGGCCTTGGGGGTTCCGAGCAGTACTTC.

The chain joins TRBV15 to TRBJ2-5; D gene ambiguous. Germline CDR1 and CDR2: LNHNV and YYDKDF (reference sequence). The V gene lost 3 bases and the J gene lost 2 bases, with 10 bases spanning the gap. The CDR3 consists of 14 residues. The CDR3 bases are TGTGCCACCAGCAGCGGGCGGTTTCAAGAGACCCAGTACTTC. Translating gives CATSSGRFQETQYF.

This rearrangement joins TRBV28 to TRBJ2-7; no clear D gene. V was pared by 2 bases and J by 0 bases, with 8 bases between. The germline gives CDR1 MDHEN, CDR2 SYDVKM. The CDR3 loop spans 14 amino acids. CDR3 DNA: TGTGCCAGCAGTTTACTGGGGATCTCCTACGAGCAGTACTTC. Its protein product is CASSLLGISYEQYF. The variable domain in full, with the rest retrieved from reference TRBV28 and TRBJ2-7, is DVKVTQSSRYLVKRTGEKVFLECVQDMDHENMFWYRQDPGLGLRLIYFSYDVKMKEKGDIPEGYSVSREKKERFSLILESASTNQTSMYLCASSLLGISYEQYFGPGTRLTVT.

The V call is TRBV18, the J call TRBJ1-1; 8 bases match TRBD1. The germline V gene encodes CDR1 KGHSH and CDR2 LQKENI. The CDR3 is 14 residues long. The trim removed 4 bases at V and 7 bases at J, leaving 8 bases unmatched. DNA for the CDR3: TGTGCCAGCTCACAAGGACAGGGTGGAGGTGAAGCTTTCTTT. Translating gives CASSQGQGGGEAFF.

This clone has a single count. The rearrangement uses TRBV3-1 (or the pseudogene TRBV3-2) and TRBJ1-5; D is uncertain. Trimming stripped 0 bases from V and 0 bases from J, with 6 bases between. Germline V gives CDR1 LGHDT, CDR2 YNNKEL (reference sequence). The CDR3 contains 15 residues. Written as DNA, the CDR3 is TGTGCCAGCAGCCAAGACAGTTATAGCAATCAGCCCCAGCATTTT. It yields the protein CASSQDSYSNQPQHF.

Remarks on this clone: This sample also contains other DNA sequences that code for the same CDR3. This rearrangement joins TRBV20-1 to TRBJ1-1; D perhaps matches TRBD1 (5 bases). Germline loops: CDR1 DFQATT, CDR2 SNEGSKA (reference sequence). The germline V and J ends were trimmed by 3 bases and 4 bases, with 6 bases remaining between them. This CDR3 has 11 amino acids. CDR3 nucleotide sequence: TGCAGTGCTAGGGGGGGCACTGAAGCTTTCTTT. Translating gives CSARGGTEAFF.

This chain uses TRBV7-9 with TRBJ1-1; D gene uncertain. V was pared by 1 base and J by 4 bases, with 10 bases between. Per the germline V gene, CDR1 is SEHNR and CDR2 is FQNEAQ (reference sequence). This CDR3 is built from 14 residues. For the CDR3, the DNA is TGTGCCAGCAGCTTAGTAGGGTTGGGCACTGAAGCTTTCTTT. Amino acids: CASSLVGLGTEAFF.

The chain links TRBV6-5 to TRBJ1-4; D unresolved. The CDR3 is made up of 15 amino acids. The germline V gene encodes CDR1 MNHEY and CDR2 SVGAGI. Trimming removed 7 bases at V and 0 bases at J, with 12 bases between. As DNA, the CDR3 is TGTGCCAGCATGGAATCTATTGCAACTAATGAAAAACTGTTTTTT. This translates into CASMESIATNEKLFF.

This rearrangement joins TRBV24-1 to TRBJ2-1; perhaps TRBD2 as D (5 bases). Per germline, CDR1 KGHDR and CDR2 SFDVKD. V dropped 3 bases and J dropped 6 bases, with 11 bases sitting between them. There are 14 residues in the CDR3. The CDR3 protein is CATSDTRGSNEQFF. CDR3 sequence (DNA): TGTGCCACCAGTGATACTCGAGGGAGCAATGAGCAGTTCTTC.

The genes are TRBV18 and TRBJ2-1; the match to TRBD2 covers 11 bases. Germline loops: CDR1 KGHSH, CDR2 LQKENI. V was clipped by 0 bases and J by 5 bases; unmatched bases: 3. The CDR3 extends over 16 amino acids. CDR3 amino acids: CASSPPSSGGDNEQFF. CDR3 nucleotides: TGTGCCAGCTCACCACCCAGTAGCGGGGGGGACAATGAGCAGTTCTTC.

This chain joins TRBV11-2 and TRBJ1-5, with D unclear. The CDR3 covers 16 residues. Germline loops: CDR1 SGHAT, CDR2 FQNNGV. V was pared by 3 bases and J by 0 bases, with 12 bases between. CDR3 loop: CASSLELRYSNQPQHF. CDR3 DNA: TGTGCCAGCAGCTTGGAGTTGAGATATAGCAATCAGCCCCAGCATTTT.